A selection of T cell receptor beta chains follows, all from one sample in a study of blood T cell repertoires in COVID-19. The assay was immunoSEQ multiplex PCR, and TCRdb's table has in-frame clones only and misses some. The sample contains about 130,000 clones, roughly 84% of which appear only once. Sequencing input: peripheral blood. These receptors were collected from a man in his sixties with acute or convalescent COVID-19. Both conserved end residues are part of each CDR3. Fields, in order: clone size, J gene, D gene, V gene, CDR3 protein, CDR3 DNA. A D gene is named only where the DNA matches it firmly. Only part of the rows carry a size: once, few, many, or a class if the clone is expanded.

clone_size: -
j_call: TRBJ2-7
d_call: -
v_call: TRBV7-9
cdr3_aa: CASSFNHGPSNPYEQYF
cdr3_nt: TGTGCCAGCAGCTTTAACCATGGTCCTAGCAACCCCTACGAGCAGTACTTC

clone_size: -
j_call: TRBJ2-7
d_call: TRBD1
v_call: TRBV5-6
cdr3_aa: CASSLAGQGTYEQYF
cdr3_nt: TGTGCCAGCAGCTTGGCGGGACAGGGGACATACGAGCAGTACTTC

clone_size: few
j_call: TRBJ2-5
d_call: -
v_call: TRBV11-2
cdr3_aa: CASSLGEGSQETQYF
cdr3_nt: TGTGCCAGCAGCTTAGGTGAGGGTTCCCAAGAGACCCAGTACTTC

clone_size: -
j_call: TRBJ2-5
d_call: -
v_call: TRBV5-5
cdr3_aa: CASSRQGGETQYF
cdr3_nt: TGTGCCAGCAGCCGCCAGGGTGGAGAGACCCAGTACTTC

clone_size: -
j_call: TRBJ1-1
d_call: TRBD1
v_call: TRBV28
cdr3_aa: CASSQGQLMNTEAFF
cdr3_nt: TGTGCCAGCAGCCAGGGACAGCTCATGAACACTGAAGCTTTCTTT

clone_size: -
j_call: TRBJ2-6
d_call: TRBD1
v_call: TRBV27
cdr3_aa: CASSLRQGRGSGANVLTF
cdr3_nt: TGTGCCAGCAGTCTCCGACAGGGACGGGGCTCTGGGGCCAACGTCCTGACTTTC

clone_size: -
j_call: TRBJ2-2
d_call: TRBD1
v_call: TRBV19
cdr3_aa: CASSTQGAAGELFF
cdr3_nt: TGTGCCAGTAGTACTCAGGGGGCTGCCGGGGAGCTGTTTTTT

clone_size: -
j_call: TRBJ2-7
d_call: TRBD2
v_call: TRBV30
cdr3_aa: CAWSQGLAGGGEQYF
cdr3_nt: TGTGCCTGGAGCCAGGGACTAGCGGGAGGAGGGGAGCAGTACTTC

clone_size: -
j_call: TRBJ2-7
d_call: -
v_call: TRBV7-9
cdr3_aa: CASSLGAGPYEQYF
cdr3_nt: TGTGCCAGCAGCTTAGGTGCAGGGCCCTACGAGCAGTACTTC

clone_size: -
j_call: TRBJ1-2
d_call: TRBD1
v_call: TRBV2
cdr3_aa: CASNTGGFYGYTF
cdr3_nt: TGTGCCAGCAACACAGGGGGCTTCTATGGCTACACCTTC

clone_size: -
j_call: TRBJ1-1
d_call: TRBD1
v_call: TRBV30
cdr3_aa: CAWSLLTGTAKAFF
cdr3_nt: TGTGCCTGGAGTTTACTAACCGGGACAGCGAAAGCTTTCTTT

clone_size: -
j_call: TRBJ2-1
d_call: TRBD2
v_call: TRBV7-3
cdr3_aa: CASSLGLVYNEQFF
cdr3_nt: TGTGCCAGCAGCTTAGGACTAGTTTACAATGAGCAGTTCTTC

clone_size: -
j_call: TRBJ2-5
d_call: TRBD2
v_call: TRBV5-1
cdr3_aa: CASSPGLAGAYQETQYF
cdr3_nt: TGCGCCAGCAGCCCGGGACTAGCGGGGGCGTACCAAGAGACCCAGTACTTC

clone_size: -
j_call: TRBJ1-1
d_call: -
v_call: TRBV12-5
cdr3_aa: CASGLVPGAEAFF
cdr3_nt: TGTGCTAGTGGTTTGGTGCCAGGGGCTGAAGCTTTCTTT

clone_size: -
j_call: TRBJ2-2
d_call: TRBD1
v_call: TRBV5-1
cdr3_aa: CASSRQGYTGELFF
cdr3_nt: TGCGCCAGCAGTCGACAGGGGTACACCGGGGAGCTGTTTTTT

clone_size: few
j_call: TRBJ2-1
d_call: -
v_call: TRBV11-2
cdr3_aa: CASRSPPYNEQFF
cdr3_nt: TGTGCCAGCAGATCTCCTCCCTACAATGAGCAGTTCTTC

clone_size: -
j_call: TRBJ1-2
d_call: -
v_call: TRBV19
cdr3_aa: CAILGAYGYTF
cdr3_nt: TGTGCCATCCTGGGGGCCTATGGCTACACCTTC

clone_size: few
j_call: TRBJ2-7
d_call: -
v_call: TRBV10-3
cdr3_aa: CAISESTMGRDYEQYF
cdr3_nt: TGTGCCATCAGTGAGTCTACCATGGGCAGGGACTACGAGCAGTACTTC

clone_size: -
j_call: TRBJ2-3
d_call: TRBD2
v_call: TRBV7-2
cdr3_aa: CASSLTSGRTDTQYF
cdr3_nt: TGTGCCAGCAGCTTAACTAGCGGGCGCACAGATACGCAGTATTTT

clone_size: -
j_call: TRBJ1-2
d_call: -
v_call: TRBV4-1
cdr3_aa: CASSQVGGGYTF
cdr3_nt: TGCGCCAGCAGCCAAGTAGGGGGTGGCTACACCTTC

clone_size: -
j_call: TRBJ1-6
d_call: -
v_call: TRBV6-6
cdr3_aa: CASSYSPRPLHF
cdr3_nt: TGTGCCAGCAGTTACTCCCCCAGACCCCTCCACTTT

clone_size: once
j_call: TRBJ1-3
d_call: TRBD1
v_call: TRBV27
cdr3_aa: CASRTGTGSGNTIYF
cdr3_nt: TGTGCCAGCAGAACCGGGACAGGGTCCGGAAACACCATATATTTT

clone_size: once
j_call: TRBJ2-7
d_call: -
v_call: TRBV5-1
cdr3_aa: CASSSSSYEQYF
cdr3_nt: TGCGCCAGCAGCTCGAGCTCCTACGAGCAGTACTTC

clone_size: -
j_call: TRBJ2-6
d_call: -
v_call: TRBV28
cdr3_aa: CASSLSVSGANVLTF
cdr3_nt: TGTGCCAGCAGTTTATCGGTTTCTGGGGCCAACGTCCTGACTTTC

clone_size: once
j_call: TRBJ1-5
d_call: -
v_call: TRBV3-1/TRBV3-2
cdr3_aa: CASSNNRHNQPQHF
cdr3_nt: TGTGCCAGCAGTAACAACAGGCATAATCAGCCCCAGCATTTT

clone_size: once
j_call: TRBJ1-2
d_call: -
v_call: TRBV5-1
cdr3_aa: CASSLGTIGGYTF
cdr3_nt: TGCGCCAGCTCACTAGGGACTATCGGTGGCTACACCTTC

clone_size: once
j_call: TRBJ2-1
d_call: TRBD2
v_call: TRBV7-3
cdr3_aa: CASSRSGGAVDEQFF
cdr3_nt: TGTGCCAGCAGCCGCTCCGGGGGGGCGGTCGATGAGCAGTTCTTC

clone_size: once
j_call: TRBJ1-2
d_call: TRBD1
v_call: TRBV5-8
cdr3_aa: CASSLVRGQSGYTF
cdr3_nt: TGTGCCAGCAGCTTGGTCAGGGGGCAGTCCGGCTACACCTTC

clone_size: -
j_call: TRBJ2-1
d_call: -
v_call: TRBV11-3
cdr3_aa: CASSLAQGPYNEQFF
cdr3_nt: TGTGCCAGCAGCTTAGCGCAGGGGCCCTACAATGAGCAGTTCTTC

clone_size: -
j_call: TRBJ2-2
d_call: -
v_call: TRBV6-5
cdr3_aa: CASSYERGSGELFF
cdr3_nt: TGTGCCAGCAGTTATGAGAGGGGGTCCGGGGAGCTGTTTTTT

clone_size: few
j_call: TRBJ2-7
d_call: TRBD2
v_call: TRBV19
cdr3_aa: CASSIRAGGSYEQYF
cdr3_nt: TGTGCCAGTAGTATACGGGCGGGAGGTTCCTACGAGCAGTACTTC

clone_size: -
j_call: TRBJ1-5
d_call: -
v_call: TRBV19
cdr3_aa: CASSPLGGANQPQHF
cdr3_nt: TGTGCCAGTAGCCCCCTTGGGGGGGCGAATCAGCCCCAGCATTTT